The entry that follows covers one T cell receptor beta chain sequence. This sample stems from a study of blood T cell repertoires in COVID-19. Measured with immunoSEQ multiplex PCR; TCRdb has only the in-frame clones, and not every one. Of 68,000 or so clones listed, approximately 90% were seen once; the top ten hold around 8.1%. The source of this sequence is a man aged 25-40 years with acute or convalescent COVID-19. Sequencing input: peripheral blood.

The CDR3 is CASSTRDREIGELFF. CDR3 DNA sequence: TGTGCCAGCAGCACTCGGGACAGGGAGATCGGGGAGCTGTTTTTT. This chain uses TRBV9 with TRBJ2-2; 9 nucleotides match TRBD1. This CDR3 is 15 amino acids long. The V gene end was trimmed by 4 bases and the J gene end by 7 bases; junction bases not matched to a gene: 8. Germline values: CDR1 SGDLS, CDR2 YYNGEE.